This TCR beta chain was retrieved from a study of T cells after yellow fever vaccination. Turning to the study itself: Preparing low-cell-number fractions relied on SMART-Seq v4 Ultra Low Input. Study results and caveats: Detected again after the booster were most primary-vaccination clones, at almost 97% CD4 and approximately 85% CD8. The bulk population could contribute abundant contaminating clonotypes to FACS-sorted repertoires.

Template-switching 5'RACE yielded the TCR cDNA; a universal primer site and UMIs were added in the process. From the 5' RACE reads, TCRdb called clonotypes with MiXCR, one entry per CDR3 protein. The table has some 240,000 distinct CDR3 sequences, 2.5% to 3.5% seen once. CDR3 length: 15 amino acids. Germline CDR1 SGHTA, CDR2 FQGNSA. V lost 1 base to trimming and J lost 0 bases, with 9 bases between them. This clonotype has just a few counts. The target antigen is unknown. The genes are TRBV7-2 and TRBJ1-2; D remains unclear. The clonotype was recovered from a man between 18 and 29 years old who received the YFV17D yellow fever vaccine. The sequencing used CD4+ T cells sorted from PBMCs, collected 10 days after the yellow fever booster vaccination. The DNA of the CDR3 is TGTGCCAGCAGCTTAGTTGGGCCTTCTAACTATGGCTACACCTTC. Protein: CASSLVGPSNYGYTF.